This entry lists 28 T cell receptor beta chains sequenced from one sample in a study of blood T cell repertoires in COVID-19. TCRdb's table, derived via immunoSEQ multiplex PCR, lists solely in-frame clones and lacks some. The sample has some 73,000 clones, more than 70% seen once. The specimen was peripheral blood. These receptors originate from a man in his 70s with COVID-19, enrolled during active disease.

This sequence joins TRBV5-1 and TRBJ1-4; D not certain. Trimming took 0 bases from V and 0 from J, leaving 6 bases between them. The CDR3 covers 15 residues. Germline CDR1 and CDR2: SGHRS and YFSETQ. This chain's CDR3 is CASSLGTATNEKLFF. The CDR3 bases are TGCGCCAGCAGCTTGGGCACTGCAACTAATGAAAAACTGTTTTTT.

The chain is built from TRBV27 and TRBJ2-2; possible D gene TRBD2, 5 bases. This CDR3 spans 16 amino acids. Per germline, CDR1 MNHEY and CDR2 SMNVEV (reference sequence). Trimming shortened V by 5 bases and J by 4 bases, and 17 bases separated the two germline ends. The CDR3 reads CASSITAGSATGELFF. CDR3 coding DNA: TGTGCCAGCAGTATCACCGCGGGCTCGGCCACCGGGGAGCTGTTTTTT.

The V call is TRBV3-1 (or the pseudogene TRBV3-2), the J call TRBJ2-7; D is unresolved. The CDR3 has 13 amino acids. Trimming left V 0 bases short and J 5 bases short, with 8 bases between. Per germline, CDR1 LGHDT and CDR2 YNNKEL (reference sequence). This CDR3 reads CASSQDPRDEQYF. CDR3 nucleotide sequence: TGTGCCAGCAGCCAAGACCCCCGGGACGAGCAGTACTTC.

CDR3 bases: TGTGCCAGCACCGGTGGCGGACTAGCGGGAGATGGGTACGAGCAGTACTTC. This encodes CASTGGGLAGDGYEQYF. This chain uses TRBV28 with TRBJ2-7, with TRBD2 matching 13 bases. Germline loops: CDR1 MDHEN, CDR2 SYDVKM. The junction had 13 bases not matched to a gene; V was cut back by 7 bases and J by 4 bases. The CDR3 runs to 17 residues.

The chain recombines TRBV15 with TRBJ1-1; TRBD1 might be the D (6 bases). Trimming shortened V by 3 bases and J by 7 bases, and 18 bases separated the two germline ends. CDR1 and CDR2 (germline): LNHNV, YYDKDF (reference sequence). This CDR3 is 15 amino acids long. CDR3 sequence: CATSRGETGKGEAFF. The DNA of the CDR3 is TGTGCCACCAGCAGGGGGGAGACAGGAAAAGGTGAAGCTTTCTTT.

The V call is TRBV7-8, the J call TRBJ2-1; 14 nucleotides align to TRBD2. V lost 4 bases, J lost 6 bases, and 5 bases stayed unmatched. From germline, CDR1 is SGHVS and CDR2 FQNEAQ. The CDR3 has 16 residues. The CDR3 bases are TGTGCCAGCAGCTCCAGACTAGCGGGAGGGCTCAATGAGCAGTTCTTC. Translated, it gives CASSSRLAGGLNEQFF.

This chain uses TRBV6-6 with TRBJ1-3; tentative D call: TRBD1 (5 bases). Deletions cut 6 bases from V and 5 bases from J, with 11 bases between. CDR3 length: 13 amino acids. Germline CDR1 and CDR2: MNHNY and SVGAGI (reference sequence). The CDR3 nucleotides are TGTGCCAGCAGGGACAACGAAAGAAACACCATATATTTT. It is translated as CASRDNERNTIYF.

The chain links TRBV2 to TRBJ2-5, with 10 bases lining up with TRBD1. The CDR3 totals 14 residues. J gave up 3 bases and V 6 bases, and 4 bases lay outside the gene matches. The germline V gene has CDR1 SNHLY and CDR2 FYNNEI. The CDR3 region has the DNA TGTGCCAGCAGAGGTGGGACAGGGGAAGAGACCCAGTACTTC. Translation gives CASRGGTGEETQYF.

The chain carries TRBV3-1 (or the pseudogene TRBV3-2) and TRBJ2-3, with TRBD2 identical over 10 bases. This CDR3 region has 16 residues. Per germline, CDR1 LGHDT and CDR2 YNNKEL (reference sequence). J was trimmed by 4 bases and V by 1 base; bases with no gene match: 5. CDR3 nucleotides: TGTGCCAGCAGCCAAGGTCTAGCGGGAGAATCAGATACGCAGTATTTT. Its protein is CASSQGLAGESDTQYF.

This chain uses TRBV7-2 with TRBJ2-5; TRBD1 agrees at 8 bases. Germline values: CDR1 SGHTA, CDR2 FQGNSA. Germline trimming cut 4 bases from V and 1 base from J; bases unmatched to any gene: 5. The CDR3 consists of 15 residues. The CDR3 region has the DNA TGTGCCAGCAGCTCGACCGGGACAGGCCAAGAGACCCAGTACTTC. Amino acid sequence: CASSSTGTGQETQYF.

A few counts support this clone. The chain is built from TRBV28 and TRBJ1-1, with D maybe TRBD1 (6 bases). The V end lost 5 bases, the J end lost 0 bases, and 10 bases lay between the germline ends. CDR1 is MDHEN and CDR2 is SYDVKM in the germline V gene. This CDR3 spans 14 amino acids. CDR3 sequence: CASSRTGMNTEAFF. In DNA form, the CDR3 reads TGTGCCAGCAGTCGTACAGGGATGAACACTGAAGCTTTCTTT.

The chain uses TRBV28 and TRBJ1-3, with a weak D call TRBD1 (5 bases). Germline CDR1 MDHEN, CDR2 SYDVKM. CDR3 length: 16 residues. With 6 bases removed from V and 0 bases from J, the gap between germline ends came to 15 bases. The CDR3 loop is CASSAPGGSSGNTIYF. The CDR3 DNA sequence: TGTGCCAGCAGCGCTCCCGGGGGTTCCTCTGGAAACACCATATATTTT. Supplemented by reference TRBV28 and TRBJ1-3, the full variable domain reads DVKVTQSSRYLVKRTGEKVFLECVQDMDHENMFWYRQDPGLGLRLIYFSYDVKMKEKGDIPEGYSVSREKKERFSLILESASTNQTSMYLCASSAPGGSSGNTIYFGEGSWLTVV.

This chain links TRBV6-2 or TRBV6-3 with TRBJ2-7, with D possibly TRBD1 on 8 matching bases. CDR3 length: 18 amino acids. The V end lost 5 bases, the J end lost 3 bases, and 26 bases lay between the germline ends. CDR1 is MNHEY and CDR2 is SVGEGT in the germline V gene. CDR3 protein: CASSDTDRAKRDFYEQYF. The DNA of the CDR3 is TGTGCCAGCAGTGATACGGACAGGGCTAAGCGGGATTTCTACGAGCAGTACTTC.

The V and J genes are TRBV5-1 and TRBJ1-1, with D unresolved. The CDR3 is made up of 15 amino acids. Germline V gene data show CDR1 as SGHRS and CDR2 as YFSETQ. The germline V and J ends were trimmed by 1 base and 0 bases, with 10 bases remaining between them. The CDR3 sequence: CASSLPLGMNTEAFF. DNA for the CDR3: TGCGCCAGCAGCTTGCCTCTCGGGATGAACACTGAAGCTTTCTTT.

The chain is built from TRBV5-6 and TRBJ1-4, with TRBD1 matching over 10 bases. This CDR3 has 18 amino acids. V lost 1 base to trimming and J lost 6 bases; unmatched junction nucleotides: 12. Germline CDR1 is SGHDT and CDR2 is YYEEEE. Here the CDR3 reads CASSLRGQGFSWDEKLFF. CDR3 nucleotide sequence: TGTGCCAGCAGCTTGAGGGGACAGGGGTTCTCGTGGGATGAAAAACTGTTTTTT.

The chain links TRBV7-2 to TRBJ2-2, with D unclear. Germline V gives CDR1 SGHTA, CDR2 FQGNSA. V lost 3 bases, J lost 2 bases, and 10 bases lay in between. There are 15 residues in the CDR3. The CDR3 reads CASSLPVRNTGELFF. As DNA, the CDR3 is TGTGCCAGCAGCTTGCCCGTGCGAAACACCGGGGAGCTGTTTTTT.

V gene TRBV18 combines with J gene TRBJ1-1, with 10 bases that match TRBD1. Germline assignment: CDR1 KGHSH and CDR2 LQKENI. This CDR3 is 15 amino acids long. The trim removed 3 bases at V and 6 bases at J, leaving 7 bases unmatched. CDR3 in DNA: TGTGCCAGCTCACCTCGGACAGGGGGGACGGCTGAAGCTTTCTTT. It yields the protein CASSPRTGGTAEAFF.

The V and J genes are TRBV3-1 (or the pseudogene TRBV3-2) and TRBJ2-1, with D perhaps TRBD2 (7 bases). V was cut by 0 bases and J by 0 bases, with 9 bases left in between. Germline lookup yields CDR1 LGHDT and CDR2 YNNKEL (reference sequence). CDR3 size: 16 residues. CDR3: CASSQDGGASYNEQFF. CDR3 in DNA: TGTGCCAGCAGCCAAGATGGGGGGGCCTCCTACAATGAGCAGTTCTTC.

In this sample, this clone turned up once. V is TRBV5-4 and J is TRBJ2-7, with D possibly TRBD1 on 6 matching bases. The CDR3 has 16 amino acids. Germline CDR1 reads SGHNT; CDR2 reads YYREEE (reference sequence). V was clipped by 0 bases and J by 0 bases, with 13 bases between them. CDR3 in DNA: TGTGCCAGCAGCTTGGGAACAGGGTTAAGCTCCTACGAGCAGTACTTC. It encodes CASSLGTGLSSYEQYF.

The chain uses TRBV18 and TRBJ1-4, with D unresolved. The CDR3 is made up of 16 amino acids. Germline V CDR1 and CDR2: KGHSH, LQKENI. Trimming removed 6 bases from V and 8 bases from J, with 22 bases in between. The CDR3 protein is CASSRGPGGGREKLFF. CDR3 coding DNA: TGTGCCAGCTCCCGCGGTCCCGGTGGAGGTAGAGAAAAACTGTTTTTT.

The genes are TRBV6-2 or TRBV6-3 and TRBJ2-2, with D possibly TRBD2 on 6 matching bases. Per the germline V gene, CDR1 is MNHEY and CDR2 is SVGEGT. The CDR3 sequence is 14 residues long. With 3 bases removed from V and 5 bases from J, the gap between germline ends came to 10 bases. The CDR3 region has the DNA TGTGCCAGCAGTTATCAGGGAGGAACCGGGGAGCTGTTTTTT. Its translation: CASSYQGGTGELFF.

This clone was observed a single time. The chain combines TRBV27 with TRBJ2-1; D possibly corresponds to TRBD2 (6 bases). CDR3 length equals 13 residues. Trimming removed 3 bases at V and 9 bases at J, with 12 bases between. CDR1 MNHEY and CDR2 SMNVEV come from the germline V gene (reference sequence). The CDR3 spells CASSFPTRGEQFF. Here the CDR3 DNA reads TGTGCCAGCAGTTTCCCGACTAGGGGTGAGCAGTTCTTC.

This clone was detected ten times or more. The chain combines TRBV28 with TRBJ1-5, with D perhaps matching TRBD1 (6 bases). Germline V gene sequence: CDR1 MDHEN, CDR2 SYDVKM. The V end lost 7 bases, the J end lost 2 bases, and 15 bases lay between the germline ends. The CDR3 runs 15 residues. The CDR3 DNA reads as TGTGCCAGCAACCTTTCGGGGGGCGGCAATCAGCCCCAGCATTTT. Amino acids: CASNLSGGGNQPQHF.

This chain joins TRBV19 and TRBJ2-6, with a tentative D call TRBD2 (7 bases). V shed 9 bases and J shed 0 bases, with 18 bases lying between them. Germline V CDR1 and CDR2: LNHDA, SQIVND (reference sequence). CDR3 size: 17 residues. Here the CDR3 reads CASYRGGRNSGANVLTF. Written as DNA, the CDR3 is TGTGCCAGCTATAGGGGGGGACGAAACTCTGGGGCCAACGTCCTGACTTTC.

This CDR3 is CASSVGAITGKTGELFF. In DNA form, the CDR3 reads TGTGCCAGCAGCGTAGGAGCCATTACAGGGAAGACCGGGGAGCTGTTTTTT. V usage is TRBV9 and J usage is TRBJ2-2; D might be TRBD1 (6 bases). This CDR3 spans 17 amino acids. Trimming left V 0 bases short and J 5 bases short, with 17 bases between. The germline CDR1 and CDR2 sequences are SGDLS and YYNGEE.

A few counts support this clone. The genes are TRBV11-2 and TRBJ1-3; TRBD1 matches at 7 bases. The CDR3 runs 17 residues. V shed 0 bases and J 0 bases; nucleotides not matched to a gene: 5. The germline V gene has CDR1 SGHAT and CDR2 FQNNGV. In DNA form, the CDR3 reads TGTGCCAGCAGCTTAGATCGGAGGGGGCTCTCTGGAAACACCATATATTTT. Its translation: CASSLDRRGLSGNTIYF.

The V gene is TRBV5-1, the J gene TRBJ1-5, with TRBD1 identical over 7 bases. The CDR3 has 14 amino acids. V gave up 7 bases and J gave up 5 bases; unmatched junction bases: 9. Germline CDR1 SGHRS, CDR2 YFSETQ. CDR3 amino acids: CASAPTGSDQPQHF. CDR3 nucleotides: TGCGCCAGCGCCCCGACAGGGAGTGATCAGCCCCAGCATTTT.

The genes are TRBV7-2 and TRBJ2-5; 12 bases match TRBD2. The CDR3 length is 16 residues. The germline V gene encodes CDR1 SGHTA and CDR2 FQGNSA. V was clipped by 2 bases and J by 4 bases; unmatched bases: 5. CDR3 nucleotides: TGTGCCAGCAGCTTAAACCGACTAGCGGGAGTAGAGACCCAGTACTTC. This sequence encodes CASSLNRLAGVETQYF.